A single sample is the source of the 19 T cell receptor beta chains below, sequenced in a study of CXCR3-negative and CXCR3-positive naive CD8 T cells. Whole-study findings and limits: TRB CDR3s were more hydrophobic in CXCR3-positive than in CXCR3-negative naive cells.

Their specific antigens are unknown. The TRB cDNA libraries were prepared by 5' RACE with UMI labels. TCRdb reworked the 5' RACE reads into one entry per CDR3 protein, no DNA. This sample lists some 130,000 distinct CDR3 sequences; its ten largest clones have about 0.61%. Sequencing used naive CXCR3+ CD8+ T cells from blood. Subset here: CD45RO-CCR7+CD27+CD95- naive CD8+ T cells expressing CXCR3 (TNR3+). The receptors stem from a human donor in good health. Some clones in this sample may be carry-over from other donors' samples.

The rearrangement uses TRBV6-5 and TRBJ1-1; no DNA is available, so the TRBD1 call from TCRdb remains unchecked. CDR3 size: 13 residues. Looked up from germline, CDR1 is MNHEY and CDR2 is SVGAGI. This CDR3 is CASTQQVNTEAFF.

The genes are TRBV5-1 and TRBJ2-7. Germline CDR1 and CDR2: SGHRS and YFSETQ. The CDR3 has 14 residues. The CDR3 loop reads CASSSTDIYNEQYF.

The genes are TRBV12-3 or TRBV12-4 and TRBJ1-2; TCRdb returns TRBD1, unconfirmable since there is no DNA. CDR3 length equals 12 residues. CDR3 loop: CASSFGGKGYTF.

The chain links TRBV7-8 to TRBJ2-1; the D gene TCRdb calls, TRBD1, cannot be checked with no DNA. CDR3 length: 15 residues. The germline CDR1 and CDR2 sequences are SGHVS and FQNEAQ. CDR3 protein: CASSLVGARNNEQFF.

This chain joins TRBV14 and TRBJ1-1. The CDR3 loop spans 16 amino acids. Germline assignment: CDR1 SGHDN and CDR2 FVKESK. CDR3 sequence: CASSQDRGPLNTEAFF.

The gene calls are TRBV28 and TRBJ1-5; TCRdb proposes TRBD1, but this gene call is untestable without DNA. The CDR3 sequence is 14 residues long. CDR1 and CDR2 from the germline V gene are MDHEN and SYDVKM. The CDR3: CASSSRVPTQPQHF.

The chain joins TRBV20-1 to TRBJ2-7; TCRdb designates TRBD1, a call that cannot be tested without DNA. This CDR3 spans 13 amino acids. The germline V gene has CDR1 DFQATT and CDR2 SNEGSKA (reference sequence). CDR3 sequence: CSATTANHYEQYF.

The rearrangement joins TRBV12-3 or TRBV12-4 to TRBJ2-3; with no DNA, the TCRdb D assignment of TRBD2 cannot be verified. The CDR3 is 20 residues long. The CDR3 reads CASSSAASGFSSKGTDTQYF.

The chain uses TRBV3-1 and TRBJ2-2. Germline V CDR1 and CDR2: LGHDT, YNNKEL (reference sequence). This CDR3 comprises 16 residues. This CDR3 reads CASSQAHGANTGELFF.

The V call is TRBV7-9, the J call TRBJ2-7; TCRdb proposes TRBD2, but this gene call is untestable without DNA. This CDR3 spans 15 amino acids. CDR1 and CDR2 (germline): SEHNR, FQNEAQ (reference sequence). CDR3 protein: CASSPSGPTLGEQYF.

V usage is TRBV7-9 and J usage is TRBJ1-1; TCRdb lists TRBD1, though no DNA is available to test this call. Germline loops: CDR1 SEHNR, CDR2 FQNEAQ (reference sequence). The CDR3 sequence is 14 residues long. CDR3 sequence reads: CASIPGYGDPEAFF.

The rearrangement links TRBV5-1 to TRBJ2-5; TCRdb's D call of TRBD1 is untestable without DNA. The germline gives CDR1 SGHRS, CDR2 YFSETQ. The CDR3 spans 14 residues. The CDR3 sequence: CASSLVGEQETQYF.

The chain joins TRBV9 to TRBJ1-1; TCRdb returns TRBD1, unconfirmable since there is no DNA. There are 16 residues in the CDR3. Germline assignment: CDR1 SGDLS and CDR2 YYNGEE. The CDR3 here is CASSVDVRGVNTEAFF. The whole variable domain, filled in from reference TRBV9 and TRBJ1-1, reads DSGVTQTPKHLITATGQRVTLRCSPRSGDLSVYWYQQSLDQGLQFLIQYYNGEERAKGNILERFSAQQFPDLHSELNLSSLELGDSALYFCASSVDVRGVNTEAFFGQGTRLTVV.

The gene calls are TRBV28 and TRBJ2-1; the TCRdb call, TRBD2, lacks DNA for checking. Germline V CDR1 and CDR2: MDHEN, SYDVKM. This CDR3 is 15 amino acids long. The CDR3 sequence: CASSFWTSEYNEQFF.

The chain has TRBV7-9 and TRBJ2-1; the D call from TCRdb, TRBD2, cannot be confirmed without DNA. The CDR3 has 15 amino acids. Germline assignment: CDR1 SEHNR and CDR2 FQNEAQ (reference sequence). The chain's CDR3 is CASSLSGRETNEQFF.

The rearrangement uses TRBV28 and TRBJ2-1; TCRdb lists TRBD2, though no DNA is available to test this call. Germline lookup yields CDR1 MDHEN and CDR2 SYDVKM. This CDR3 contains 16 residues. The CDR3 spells CASSLGVRSPYNEQFF. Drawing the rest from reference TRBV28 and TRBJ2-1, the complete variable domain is DVKVTQSSRYLVKRTGEKVFLECVQDMDHENMFWYRQDPGLGLRLIYFSYDVKMKEKGDIPEGYSVSREKKERFSLILESASTNQTSMYLCASSLGVRSPYNEQFFGPGTRLTVL.

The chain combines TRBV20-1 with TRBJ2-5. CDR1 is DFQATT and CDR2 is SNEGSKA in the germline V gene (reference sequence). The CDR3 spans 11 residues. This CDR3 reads CSARDFETQYF.

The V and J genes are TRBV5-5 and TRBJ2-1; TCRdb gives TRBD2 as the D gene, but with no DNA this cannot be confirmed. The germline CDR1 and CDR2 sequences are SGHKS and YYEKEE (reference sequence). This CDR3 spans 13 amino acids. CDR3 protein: CASSLDRPLEQFF.

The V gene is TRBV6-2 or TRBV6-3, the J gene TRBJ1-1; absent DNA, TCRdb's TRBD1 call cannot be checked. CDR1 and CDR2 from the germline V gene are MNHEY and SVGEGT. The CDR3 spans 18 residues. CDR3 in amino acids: CASSYVLDRGRLNTEAFF.